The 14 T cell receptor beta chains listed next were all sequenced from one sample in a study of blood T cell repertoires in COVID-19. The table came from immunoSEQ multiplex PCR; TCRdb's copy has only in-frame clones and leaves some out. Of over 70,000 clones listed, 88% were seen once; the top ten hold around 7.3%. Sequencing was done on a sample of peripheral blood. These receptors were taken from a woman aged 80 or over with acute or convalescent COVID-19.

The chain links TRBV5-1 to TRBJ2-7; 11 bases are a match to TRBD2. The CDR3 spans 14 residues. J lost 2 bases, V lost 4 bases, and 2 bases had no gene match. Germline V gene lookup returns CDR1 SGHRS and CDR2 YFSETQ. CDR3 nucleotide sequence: TGCGCCAGCAGCCCACTAGCGGGAGCCTACGAGCAGTACTTC. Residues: CASSPLAGAYEQYF. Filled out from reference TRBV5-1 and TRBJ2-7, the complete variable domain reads KAGVTQTPRYLIKTRGQQVTLSCSPISGHRSVSWYQQTPGQGLQFLFEYFSETQRNKGNFPGRFSGRQFSNSRSEMNVSTLELGDSALYLCASSPLAGAYEQYFGPGTRLTVT.

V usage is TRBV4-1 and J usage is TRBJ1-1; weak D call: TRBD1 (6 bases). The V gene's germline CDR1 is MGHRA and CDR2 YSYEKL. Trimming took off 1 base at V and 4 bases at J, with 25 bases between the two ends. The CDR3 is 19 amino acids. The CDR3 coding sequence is TGCGCCAGCAGCCAAGCCCTCTCCGGGGGGCGAGGAGTTGGCACTGAAGCTTTCTTT. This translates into CASSQALSGGRGVGTEAFF.

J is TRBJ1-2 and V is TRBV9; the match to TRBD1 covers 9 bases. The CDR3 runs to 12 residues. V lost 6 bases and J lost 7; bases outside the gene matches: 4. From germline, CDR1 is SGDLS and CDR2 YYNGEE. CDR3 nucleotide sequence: TGTGCCAGCAAAAGGACAGGGGTTGGCTACACCTTC. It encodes CASKRTGVGYTF.

CDR3 coding DNA: TGTGCCAGCAGCCAGCTAGCGGGTAACTACGAGCAGTACTTC. This translates into CASSQLAGNYEQYF. The rearrangement uses TRBV3-1 (or the pseudogene TRBV3-2) and TRBJ2-7; 8 nucleotides agree with TRBD2. Germline V gene lookup returns CDR1 LGHDT and CDR2 YNNKEL (reference sequence). With 3 bases clipped from V and 3 bases from J, the junction kept 4 bases outside the gene matches. This CDR3 is 14 amino acids long.

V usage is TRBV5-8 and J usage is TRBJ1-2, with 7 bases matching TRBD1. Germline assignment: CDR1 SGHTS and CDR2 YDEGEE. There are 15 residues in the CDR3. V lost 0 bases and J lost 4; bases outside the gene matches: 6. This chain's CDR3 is CASSLGQGVSYGYTF. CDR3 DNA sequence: TGTGCCAGCAGCTTGGGACAGGGCGTCAGCTATGGCTACACCTTC.

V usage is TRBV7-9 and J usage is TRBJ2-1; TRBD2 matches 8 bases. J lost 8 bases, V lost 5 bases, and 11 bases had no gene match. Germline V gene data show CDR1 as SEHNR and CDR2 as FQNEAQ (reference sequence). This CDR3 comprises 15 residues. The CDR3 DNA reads TGTGCCAGCAGCGGACTAGCTCCCGGCGGGTATGAGCAGTTCTTC. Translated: CASSGLAPGGYEQFF.

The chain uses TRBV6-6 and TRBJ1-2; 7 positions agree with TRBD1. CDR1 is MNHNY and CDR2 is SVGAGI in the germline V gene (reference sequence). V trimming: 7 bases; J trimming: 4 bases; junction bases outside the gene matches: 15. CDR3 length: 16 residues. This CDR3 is CASIPGQFVWGYGYTF. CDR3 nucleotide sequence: TGTGCCAGCATTCCGGGACAGTTCGTCTGGGGCTATGGCTACACCTTC.

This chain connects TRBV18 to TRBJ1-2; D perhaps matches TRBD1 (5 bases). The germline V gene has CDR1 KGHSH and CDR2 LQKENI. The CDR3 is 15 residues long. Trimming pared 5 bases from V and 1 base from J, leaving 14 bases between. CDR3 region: CASSFDRPNNYGYTF. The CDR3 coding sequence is TGTGCCAGCTCATTCGACAGACCAAATAACTATGGCTACACCTTC.

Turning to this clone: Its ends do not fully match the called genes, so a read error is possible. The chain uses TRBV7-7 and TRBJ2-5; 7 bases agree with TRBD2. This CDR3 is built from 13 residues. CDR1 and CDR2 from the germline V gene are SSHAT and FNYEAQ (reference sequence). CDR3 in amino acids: CASTGGSGETQYF. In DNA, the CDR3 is TGTGCTAGCACGGGCGGGAGCGGTGAGACCCAGTACTTC. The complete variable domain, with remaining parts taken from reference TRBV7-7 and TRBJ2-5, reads GAGVSQSPRYKVTKRGQDVTLRCDPISSHATLYWYQQALGQGPEFLTYFNYEAQPDKSGLPSDRFSAERPEGSISTLTIQRTEQRDSAMYRCASTGGSGETQYFGPGTRLLVL.

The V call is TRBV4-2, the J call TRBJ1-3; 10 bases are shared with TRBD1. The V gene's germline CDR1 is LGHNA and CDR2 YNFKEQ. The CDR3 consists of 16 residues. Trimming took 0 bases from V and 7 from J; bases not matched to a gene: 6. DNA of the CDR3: TGTGCCAGCAGCCAAGATGGGACAGGGGCTCTCAACACCATATATTTT. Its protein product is CASSQDGTGALNTIYF.

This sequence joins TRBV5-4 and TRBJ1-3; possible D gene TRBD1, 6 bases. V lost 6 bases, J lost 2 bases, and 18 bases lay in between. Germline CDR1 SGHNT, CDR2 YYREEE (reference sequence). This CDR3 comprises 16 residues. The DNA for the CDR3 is TGTGCCAGCACGGAATCCCCTTCAGGGGCTGGAAACACCATATATTTT. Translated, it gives CASTESPSGAGNTIYF.

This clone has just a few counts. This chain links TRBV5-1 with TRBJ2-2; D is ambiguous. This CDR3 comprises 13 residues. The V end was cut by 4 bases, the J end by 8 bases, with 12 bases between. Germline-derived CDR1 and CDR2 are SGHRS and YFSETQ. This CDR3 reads CASSRDLLGELFF. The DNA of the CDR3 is TGCGCCAGCAGCCGCGACTTGCTGGGGGAGCTGTTTTTT. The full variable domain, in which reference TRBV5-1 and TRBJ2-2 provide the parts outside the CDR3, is KAGVTQTPRYLIKTRGQQVTLSCSPISGHRSVSWYQQTPGQGLQFLFEYFSETQRNKGNFPGRFSGRQFSNSRSEMNVSTLELGDSALYLCASSRDLLGELFFGEGSRLTVL.

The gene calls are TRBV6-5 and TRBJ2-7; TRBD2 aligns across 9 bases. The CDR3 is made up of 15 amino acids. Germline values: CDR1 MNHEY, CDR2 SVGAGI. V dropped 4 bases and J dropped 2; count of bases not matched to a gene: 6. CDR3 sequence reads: CASSLASGTTYEQYF. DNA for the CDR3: TGTGCCAGCAGTTTGGCTAGCGGGACAACCTACGAGCAGTACTTC.

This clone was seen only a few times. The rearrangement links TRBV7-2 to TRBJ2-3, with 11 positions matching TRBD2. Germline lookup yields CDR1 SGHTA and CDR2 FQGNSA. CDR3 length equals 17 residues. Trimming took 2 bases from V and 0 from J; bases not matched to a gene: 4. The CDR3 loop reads CASSLWGTSGSTDTQYF. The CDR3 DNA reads TGTGCCAGCAGCTTATGGGGGACTAGCGGTAGCACAGATACGCAGTATTTT.